Given below is one T cell receptor (beta chain) in context. Its antigen remains unknown. The sample is drawn from a study of cytomegalovirus exposure and HLA in healthy donors. Study summary: The approximately 110 validation repertoires and the roughly 670 first-cohort repertoires shared a platform, a later analysis reported. The study's findings and limits: Most TCR sequences were uncommon, yet certain public TCRs appeared in many donors.

Sequenced by immunoSEQ multiplex PCR; TCRdb stores in-frame clones only, minus some. The sample has 50,000 to 70,000 clones, roughly 94% seen once. Sequenced: PBMCs. The origin of this receptor is a woman aged 18-29 years in good health and CMV-seropositive.

The CDR3 DNA is TGTGCCAGCAGCTTGGGGCAGCGTATGTACAATGAGCAGTTCTTC. Its protein product is CASSLGQRMYNEQFF. V is TRBV5-5 and J is TRBJ2-1; D remains ambiguous. The CDR3 contains 15 residues. From germline, CDR1 is SGHKS and CDR2 YYEKEE (reference sequence). V gave up 0 bases and J gave up 4 bases, with 11 bases separating them.